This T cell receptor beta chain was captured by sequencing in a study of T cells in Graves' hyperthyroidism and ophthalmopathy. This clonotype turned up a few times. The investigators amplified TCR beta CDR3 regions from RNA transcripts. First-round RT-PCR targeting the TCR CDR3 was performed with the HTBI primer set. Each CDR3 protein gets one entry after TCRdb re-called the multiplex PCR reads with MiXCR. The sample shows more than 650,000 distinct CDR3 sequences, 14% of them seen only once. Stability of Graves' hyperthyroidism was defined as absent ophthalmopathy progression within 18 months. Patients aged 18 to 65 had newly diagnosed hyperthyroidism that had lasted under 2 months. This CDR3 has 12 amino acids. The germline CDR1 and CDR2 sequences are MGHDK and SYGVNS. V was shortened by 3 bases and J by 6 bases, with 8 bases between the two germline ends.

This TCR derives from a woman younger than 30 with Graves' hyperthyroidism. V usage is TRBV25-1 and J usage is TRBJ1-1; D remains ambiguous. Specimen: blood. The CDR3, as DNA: TGTGCCAGCAGTGATCCGGTCTCTGAAGCTTTCTTT. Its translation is CASSDPVSEAFF.